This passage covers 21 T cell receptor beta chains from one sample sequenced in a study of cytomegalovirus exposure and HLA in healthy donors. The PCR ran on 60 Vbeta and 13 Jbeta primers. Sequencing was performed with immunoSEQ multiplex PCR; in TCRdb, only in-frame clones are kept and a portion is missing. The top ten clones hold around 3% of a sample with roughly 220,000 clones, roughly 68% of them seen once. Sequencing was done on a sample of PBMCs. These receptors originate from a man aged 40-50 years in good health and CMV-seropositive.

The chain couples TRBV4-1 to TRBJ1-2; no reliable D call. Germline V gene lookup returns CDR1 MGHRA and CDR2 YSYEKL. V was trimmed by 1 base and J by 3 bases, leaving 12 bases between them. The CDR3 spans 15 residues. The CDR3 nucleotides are TGCGCCAGCAGCCAAGTCTATCAGGTCTACTATGGCTACACCTTC. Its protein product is CASSQVYQVYYGYTF.

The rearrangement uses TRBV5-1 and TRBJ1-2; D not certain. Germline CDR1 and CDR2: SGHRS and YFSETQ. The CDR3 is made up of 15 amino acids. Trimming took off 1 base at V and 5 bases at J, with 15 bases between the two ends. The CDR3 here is CASSLRVPWAYGYTF. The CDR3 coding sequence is TGCGCCAGCAGCTTGCGTGTTCCTTGGGCGTATGGCTACACCTTC.

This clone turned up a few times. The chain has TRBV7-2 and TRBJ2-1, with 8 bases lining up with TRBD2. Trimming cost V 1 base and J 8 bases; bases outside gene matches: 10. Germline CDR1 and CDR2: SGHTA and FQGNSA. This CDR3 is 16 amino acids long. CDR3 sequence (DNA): TGTGCCAGCAGCTTAGAGTATGGGACTAGACCGTATGAGCAGTTCTTC. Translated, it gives CASSLEYGTRPYEQFF.

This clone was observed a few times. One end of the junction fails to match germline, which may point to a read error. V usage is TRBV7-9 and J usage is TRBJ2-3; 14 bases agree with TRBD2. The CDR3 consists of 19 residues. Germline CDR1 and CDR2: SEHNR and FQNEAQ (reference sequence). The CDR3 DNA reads TGTTCCAGCACCCAAGTTCCGGGACTAGCGGGGGTTAGCACAGATACGCAGTATTTT. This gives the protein CSSTQVPGLAGVSTDTQYF.

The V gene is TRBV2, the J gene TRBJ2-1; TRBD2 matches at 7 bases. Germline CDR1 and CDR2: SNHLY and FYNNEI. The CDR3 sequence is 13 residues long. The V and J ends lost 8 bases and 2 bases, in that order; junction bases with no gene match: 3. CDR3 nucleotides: TGTGCCAGCCTGGGGGGGGCCTACAATGAGCAGTTCTTC. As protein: CASLGGAYNEQFF.

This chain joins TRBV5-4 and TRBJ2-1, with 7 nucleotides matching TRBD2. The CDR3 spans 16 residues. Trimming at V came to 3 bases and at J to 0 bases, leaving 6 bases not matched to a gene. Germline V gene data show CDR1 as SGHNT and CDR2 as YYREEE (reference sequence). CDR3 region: CASSWGGVSSYNEQFF. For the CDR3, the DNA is TGTGCCAGCAGCTGGGGGGGAGTCAGCTCCTACAATGAGCAGTTCTTC.

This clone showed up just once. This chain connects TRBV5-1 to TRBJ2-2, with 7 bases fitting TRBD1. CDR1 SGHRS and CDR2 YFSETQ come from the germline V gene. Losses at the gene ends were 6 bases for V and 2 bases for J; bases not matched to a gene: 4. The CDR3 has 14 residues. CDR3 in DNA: TGCGCCAGCACCCCAGGGGGTAACACCGGGGAGCTGTTTTTT. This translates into CASTPGGNTGELFF.

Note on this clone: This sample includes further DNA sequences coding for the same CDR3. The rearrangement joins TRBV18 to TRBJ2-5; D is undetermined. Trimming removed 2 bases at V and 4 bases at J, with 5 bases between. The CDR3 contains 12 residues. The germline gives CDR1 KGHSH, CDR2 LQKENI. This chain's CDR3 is CASSPSGETQYF. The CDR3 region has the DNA TGTGCCAGCTCACCATCAGGAGAGACCCAGTACTTC.

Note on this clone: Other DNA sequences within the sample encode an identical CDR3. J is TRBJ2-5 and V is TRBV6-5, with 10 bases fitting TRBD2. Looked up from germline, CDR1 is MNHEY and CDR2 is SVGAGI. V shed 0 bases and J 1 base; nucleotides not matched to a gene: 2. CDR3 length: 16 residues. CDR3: CASSYSPSGGQETQYF. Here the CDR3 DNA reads TGTGCCAGCAGTTACTCCCCTAGCGGGGGCCAAGAGACCCAGTACTTC.

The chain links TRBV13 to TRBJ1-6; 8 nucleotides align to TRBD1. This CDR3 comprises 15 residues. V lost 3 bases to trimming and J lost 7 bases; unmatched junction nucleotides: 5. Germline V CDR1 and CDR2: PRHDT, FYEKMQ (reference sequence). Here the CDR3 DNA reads TGTGCCAGCAGCTTCGGGACAGGCAGGAATTCACCCCTCCACTTT. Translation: CASSFGTGRNSPLHF.

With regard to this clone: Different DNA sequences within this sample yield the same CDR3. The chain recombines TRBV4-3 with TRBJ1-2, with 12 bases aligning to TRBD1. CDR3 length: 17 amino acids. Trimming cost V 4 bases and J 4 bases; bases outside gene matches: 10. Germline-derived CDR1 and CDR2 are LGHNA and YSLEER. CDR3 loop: CASSPAGTGGAGYGYTF. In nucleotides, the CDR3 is TGCGCCAGCAGCCCTGCCGGGACAGGGGGCGCTGGCTATGGCTACACCTTC.

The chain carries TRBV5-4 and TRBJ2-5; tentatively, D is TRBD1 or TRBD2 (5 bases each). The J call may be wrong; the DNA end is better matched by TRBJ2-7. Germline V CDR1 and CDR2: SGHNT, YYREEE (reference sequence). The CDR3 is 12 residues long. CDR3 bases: TGTGCCAGCAGCTCACCTGGGGGCGAGCAGTACTTC. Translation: CASSSPGGEQYF.

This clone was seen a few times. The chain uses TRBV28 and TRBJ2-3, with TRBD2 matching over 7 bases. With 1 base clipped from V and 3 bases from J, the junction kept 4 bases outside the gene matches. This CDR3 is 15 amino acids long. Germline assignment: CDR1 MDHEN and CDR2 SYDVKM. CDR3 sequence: CASSLSSGLTDTQYF. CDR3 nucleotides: TGTGCCAGCAGTTTATCTAGCGGTCTAACAGATACGCAGTATTTT.

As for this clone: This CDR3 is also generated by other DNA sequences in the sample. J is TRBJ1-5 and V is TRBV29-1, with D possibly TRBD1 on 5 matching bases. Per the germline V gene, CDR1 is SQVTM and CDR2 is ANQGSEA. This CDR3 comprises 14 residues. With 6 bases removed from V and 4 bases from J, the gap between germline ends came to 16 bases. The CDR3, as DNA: TGCAGCGTCGCTTCCGGGACTAAAAATCAGCCCCAGCATTTT. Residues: CSVASGTKNQPQHF.

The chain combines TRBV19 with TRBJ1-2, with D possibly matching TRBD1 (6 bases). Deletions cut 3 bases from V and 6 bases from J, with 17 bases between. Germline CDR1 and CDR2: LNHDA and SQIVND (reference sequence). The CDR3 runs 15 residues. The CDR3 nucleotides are TGTGCCAGTAGTATCTGGAGCAGGGGATCGGATGGCTACACCTTC. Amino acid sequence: CASSIWSRGSDGYTF.

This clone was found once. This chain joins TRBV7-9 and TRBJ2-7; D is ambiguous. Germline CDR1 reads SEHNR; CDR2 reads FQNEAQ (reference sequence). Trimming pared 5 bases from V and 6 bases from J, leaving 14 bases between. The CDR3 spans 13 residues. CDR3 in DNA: TGTGCCAGCAGCGAAAATACACGAGGCGAGCAGTACTTC. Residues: CASSENTRGEQYF. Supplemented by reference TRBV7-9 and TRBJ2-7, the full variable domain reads DTGVSQNPRHKITKRGQNVTFRCDPISEHNRLYWYRQTLGQGPEFLTYFQNEAQLEKSRLLSDRFSAERPKGSFSTLEIQRTEQGDSAMYLCASSENTRGEQYFGPGTRLTVT.

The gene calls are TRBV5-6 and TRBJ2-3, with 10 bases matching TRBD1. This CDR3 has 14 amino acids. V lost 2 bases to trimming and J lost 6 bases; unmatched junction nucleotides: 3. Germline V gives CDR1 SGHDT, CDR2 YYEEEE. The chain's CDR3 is CASSFGTGADTQYF. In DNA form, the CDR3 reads TGTGCCAGCAGCTTTGGGACAGGGGCGGATACGCAGTATTTT. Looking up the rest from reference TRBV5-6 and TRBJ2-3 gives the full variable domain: DAGVTQSPTHLIKTRGQQVTLRCSPKSGHDTVSWYQQALGQGPQFIFQYYEEEERQRGNFPDRFSGHQFPNYSSELNVNALLLGDSALYLCASSFGTGADTQYFGPGTRLTVL.

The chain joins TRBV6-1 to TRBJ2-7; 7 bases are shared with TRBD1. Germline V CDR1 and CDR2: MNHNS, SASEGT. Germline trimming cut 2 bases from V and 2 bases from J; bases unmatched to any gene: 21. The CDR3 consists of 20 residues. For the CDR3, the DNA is TGTGCCAGCAGTGAAAAGGAAGGGACAGAGCTCTCCGAAGTTACCTACGAGCAGTACTTC. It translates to CASSEKEGTELSEVTYEQYF.

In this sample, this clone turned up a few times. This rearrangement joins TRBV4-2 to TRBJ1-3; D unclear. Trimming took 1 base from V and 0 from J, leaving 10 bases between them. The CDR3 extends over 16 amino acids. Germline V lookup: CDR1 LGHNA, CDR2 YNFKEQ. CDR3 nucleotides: TGTGCCAGCAGCCAAGGACTTTCCACCTCTGGAAACACCATATATTTT. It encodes CASSQGLSTSGNTIYF.

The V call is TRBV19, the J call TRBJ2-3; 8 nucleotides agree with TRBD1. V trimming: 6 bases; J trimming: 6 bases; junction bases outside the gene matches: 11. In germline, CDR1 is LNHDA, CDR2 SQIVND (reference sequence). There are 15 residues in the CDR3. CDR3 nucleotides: TGTGCCAGTAGCAGACAACAGGGGGATGAGGATACGCAGTATTTT. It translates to CASSRQQGDEDTQYF.

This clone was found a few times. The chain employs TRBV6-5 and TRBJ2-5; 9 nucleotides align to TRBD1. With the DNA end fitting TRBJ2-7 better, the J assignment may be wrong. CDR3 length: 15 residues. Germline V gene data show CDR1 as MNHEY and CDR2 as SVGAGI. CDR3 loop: CASSYGDRASYEQYF. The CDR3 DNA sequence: TGTGCCAGCAGTTACGGGGACAGGGCCAGCTACGAGCAGTACTTC.